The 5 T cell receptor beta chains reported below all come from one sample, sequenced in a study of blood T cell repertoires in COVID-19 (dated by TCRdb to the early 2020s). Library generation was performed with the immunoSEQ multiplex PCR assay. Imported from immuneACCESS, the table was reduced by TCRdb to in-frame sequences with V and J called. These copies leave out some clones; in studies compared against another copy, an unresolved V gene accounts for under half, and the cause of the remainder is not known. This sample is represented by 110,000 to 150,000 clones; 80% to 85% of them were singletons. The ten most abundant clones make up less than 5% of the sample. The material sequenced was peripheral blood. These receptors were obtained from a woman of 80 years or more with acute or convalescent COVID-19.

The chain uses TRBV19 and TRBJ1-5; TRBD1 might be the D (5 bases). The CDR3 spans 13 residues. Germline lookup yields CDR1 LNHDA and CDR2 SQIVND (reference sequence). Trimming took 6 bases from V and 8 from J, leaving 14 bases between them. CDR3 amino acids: CASSQSGGEPQHF. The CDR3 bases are TGTGCCAGTAGCCAATCGGGGGGGGAGCCCCAGCATTTT.

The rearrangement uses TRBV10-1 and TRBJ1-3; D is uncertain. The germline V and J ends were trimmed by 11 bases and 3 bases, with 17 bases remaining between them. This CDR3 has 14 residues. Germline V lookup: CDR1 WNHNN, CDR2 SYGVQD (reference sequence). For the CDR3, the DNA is TGCGCCCCCACCCGGGGTTTTAATGGAAACACCATATATTTT. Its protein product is CAPTRGFNGNTIYF.

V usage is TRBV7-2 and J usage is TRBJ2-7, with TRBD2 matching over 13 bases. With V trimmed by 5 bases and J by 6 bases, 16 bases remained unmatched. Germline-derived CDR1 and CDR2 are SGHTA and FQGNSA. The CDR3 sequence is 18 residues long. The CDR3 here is CASSHYRGLAGATFEQYF. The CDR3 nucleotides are TGTGCCAGCAGCCACTACCGAGGACTAGCGGGGGCGACGTTCGAGCAGTACTTC.

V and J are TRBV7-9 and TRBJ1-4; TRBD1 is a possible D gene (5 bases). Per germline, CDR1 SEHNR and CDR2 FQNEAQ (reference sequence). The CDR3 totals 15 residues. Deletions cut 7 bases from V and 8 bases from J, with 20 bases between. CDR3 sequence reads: CASTWSQGIEEKLFF. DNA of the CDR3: TGTGCCAGCACCTGGTCCCAGGGTATTGAAGAAAAACTGTTTTTT.

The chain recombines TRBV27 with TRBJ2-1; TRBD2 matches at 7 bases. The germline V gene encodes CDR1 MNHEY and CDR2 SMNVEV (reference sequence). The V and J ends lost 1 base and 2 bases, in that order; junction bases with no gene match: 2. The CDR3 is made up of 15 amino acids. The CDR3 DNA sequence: TGTGCCAGCAGTTTATTGGGGGGGGCCTACAATGAGCAGTTCTTC. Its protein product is CASSLLGGAYNEQFF.